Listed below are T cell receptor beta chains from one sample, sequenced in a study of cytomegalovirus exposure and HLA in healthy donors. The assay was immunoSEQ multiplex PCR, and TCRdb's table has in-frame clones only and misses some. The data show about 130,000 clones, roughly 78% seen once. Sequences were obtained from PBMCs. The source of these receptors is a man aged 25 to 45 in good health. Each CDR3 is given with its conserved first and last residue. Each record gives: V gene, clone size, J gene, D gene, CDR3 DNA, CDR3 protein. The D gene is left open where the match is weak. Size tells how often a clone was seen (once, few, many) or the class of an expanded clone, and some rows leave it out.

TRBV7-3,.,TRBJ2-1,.,TGTGCCAGCAGCCCGCAGAGCGGGTCCTACAATGAGCAGTTCTTC,CASSPQSGSYNEQFF
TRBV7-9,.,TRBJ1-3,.,TGTGCCAGCAGCTTAGAAGGCGGTCGACGGGTATATTTT,CASSLEGGRRVYF
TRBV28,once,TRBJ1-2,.,TGTGCCAGCAGTCCCCTCAGGGGAGGGGACTATGGCTACACCTTC,CASSPLRGGDYGYTF
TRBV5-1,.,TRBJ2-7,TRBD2,TGCGCCAGCAGCTTCGGAGGGAGGGCCCCCTACGAGCAGTACTTC,CASSFGGRAPYEQYF
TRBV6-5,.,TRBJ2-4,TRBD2,TGTGCCAGCAGTTACGGGCCGGGAGGGAACATTCAGTACTTC,CASSYGPGGNIQYF
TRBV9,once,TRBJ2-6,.,TGTGCCAGCAGCGTAGTGAGGGCTGGGGCCAACGTCCTGACTTTC,CASSVVRAGANVLTF
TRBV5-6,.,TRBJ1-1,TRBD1,TGTGCCAGCAGCCTCGACAGGGGACGGACTGAAGCTTTCTTT,CASSLDRGRTEAFF
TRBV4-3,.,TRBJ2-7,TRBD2,TGCGCCAGCAGCCAAGGACTAGAGCGGGAGCGACCCTACGAGCAGTACTTC,CASSQGLERERPYEQYF
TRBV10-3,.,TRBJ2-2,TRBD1,TGTGCCATCAGCCAGAGAGTACAGGGGACCGGGGAGCTGTTTTTT,CAISQRVQGTGELFF
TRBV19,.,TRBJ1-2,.,TGTGCCAGTAGGAGGCCCGGGAAGGACTATGGCTACACCTTC,CASRRPGKDYGYTF
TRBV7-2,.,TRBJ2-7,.,TGTGCCAGCAGCTTGTATGGGACAAACTCCTACGAGCAGTACTTC,CASSLYGTNSYEQYF